This is a list of T cell receptor beta chains from one sample in a study of blood T cell repertoires in COVID-19. Using immunoSEQ multiplex PCR, the repertoire was profiled, and TCRdb retains in-frame clones only, with some absent. This table holds around 100,000 clones, 75% to 95% found once. The sequencing sample was made of peripheral blood. These receptors were taken from a human donor in a cohort sampled during active COVID-19. The CDR3 runs from the conserved cysteine through the conserved F or W. A D gene is named only where the DNA matches it firmly. The size field is filled for only some rows; it gives once, few, many or a size class.

D: TRBD2
size: -
V: TRBV10-3
J: TRBJ2-5
CDR3: CAISNREEGTQYF
DNA: TGTGCCATCAGTAACCGGGAGGAAGGGACCCAGTACTTC

D: TRBD1
size: -
V: TRBV28
J: TRBJ1-2
CDR3: CASSPLDRPDYGYTF
DNA: TGTGCCAGCAGTCCCCTGGACAGGCCAGACTATGGCTACACCTTC

D: -
size: -
V: TRBV6-1
J: TRBJ1-1
CDR3: CASSEPYTEAFF
DNA: TGTGCCAGCAGTGAACCCTACACTGAAGCTTTCTTT

D: TRBD2
size: -
V: TRBV13
J: TRBJ2-3
CDR3: CASSGRATDTQYF
DNA: TGTGCCAGCAGTGGGAGGGCTACAGATACGCAGTATTTT

D: -
size: few
V: TRBV30
J: TRBJ2-7
CDR3: CAWSTGSYEQYF
DNA: TGTGCCTGGAGTACAGGCTCCTACGAGCAGTACTTC

D: TRBD1
size: -
V: TRBV2
J: TRBJ2-5
CDR3: CASSVDGTGVETQYF
DNA: TGTGCCAGCAGTGTTGACGGGACAGGGGTCGAGACCCAGTACTTC

D: TRBD2
size: -
V: TRBV7-2
J: TRBJ2-7
CDR3: CASSLPLAGGQGTYEQYF
DNA: TGTGCCAGCAGCTTACCTCTAGCGGGAGGTCAGGGAACCTACGAGCAGTACTTC

D: TRBD1
size: -
V: TRBV11-3
J: TRBJ2-7
CDR3: CASSLGEQDREGGLEQYF
DNA: TGTGCCAGCAGTCTAGGAGAACAGGACAGGGAAGGAGGTCTCGAGCAGTACTTC

D: -
size: -
V: TRBV5-1
J: TRBJ2-3
CDR3: CASSLVGEVGVF
DNA: TGCGCCAGCAGCTTGGTGGGGGAGGTCGGGGTATTT

D: -
size: -
V: TRBV7-8
J: TRBJ1-5
CDR3: CASSLVLGANQPQHF
DNA: TGTGCCAGCAGCTTAGTTCTGGGGGCTAATCAGCCCCAGCATTTT

D: TRBD2
size: -
V: TRBV7-6
J: TRBJ2-7
CDR3: CASSSYTSGRAYEQYF
DNA: TGTGCCAGCAGCTCTTACACTAGCGGGAGGGCCTACGAGCAGTACTTC

D: -
size: -
V: TRBV27
J: TRBJ2-7
CDR3: CASSFAGGQYEQYF
DNA: TGTGCCAGCAGTTTTGCCGGGGGGCAATACGAGCAGTACTTC

D: -
size: -
V: TRBV9
J: TRBJ2-1
CDR3: CASSAPPGDREQFF
DNA: TGTGCCAGCAGCGCCCCCCCGGGAGACCGTGAGCAGTTCTTC

D: TRBD1
size: -
V: TRBV27
J: TRBJ2-7
CDR3: CASSRQGDYEQYF
DNA: TGTGCCAGCAGTCGACAGGGGGACTACGAGCAGTACTTC

D: TRBD1
size: -
V: TRBV29-1
J: TRBJ2-7
CDR3: CSVRRDRVRGEQYF
DNA: TGCAGCGTTCGACGGGACAGGGTGCGGGGCGAGCAGTACTTC

D: -
size: once
V: TRBV6-6
J: TRBJ1-5
CDR3: CASSPDRKSNQPQHF
DNA: TGTGCCAGCAGTCCTGACAGGAAGAGCAATCAGCCCCAGCATTTT

D: -
size: -
V: TRBV2
J: TRBJ2-5
CDR3: CASSGDRFRQETQYF
DNA: TGTGCCAGCAGTGGAGACAGGTTTCGCCAAGAGACCCAGTACTTC

D: -
size: few
V: TRBV5-1
J: TRBJ2-7
CDR3: CASSIGSGAPLEQYF
DNA: TGCGCCAGCAGCATCGGATCTGGGGCCCCATTAGAGCAGTACTTC

D: -
size: -
V: TRBV7-3
J: TRBJ2-6
CDR3: CASSSMGGISGANVLTF
DNA: TGTGCCAGCAGCTCCATGGGGGGAATCTCTGGGGCCAACGTCCTGACTTTC

D: -
size: -
V: TRBV4-3
J: TRBJ1-1
CDR3: CASSQERVRGYAEAFF
DNA: TGCGCCAGCAGCCAAGAGAGAGTGCGGGGTTACGCTGAAGCTTTCTTT

D: -
size: -
V: TRBV7-6
J: TRBJ1-5
CDR3: CASSLLQGDQPQHF
DNA: TGTGCCAGCAGCTTACTACAGGGCGATCAGCCCCAGCATTTT

D: -
size: once
V: TRBV7-2
J: TRBJ2-1
CDR3: CASSLAGQTYNEQFF
DNA: TGTGCCAGCAGCTTGGCGGGGCAGACCTACAATGAGCAGTTCTTC

D: -
size: -
V: TRBV24-1
J: TRBJ1-1
CDR3: CATSDWVTGRAFF
DNA: TGTGCCACCAGTGATTGGGTGACAGGTAGGGCTTTCTTT

D: TRBD1
size: -
V: TRBV29-1
J: TRBJ1-2
CDR3: CSVTGEPNFSYTF
DNA: TGCAGCGTTACAGGGGAGCCGAACTTTAGCTACACCTTC

D: -
size: once
V: TRBV13
J: TRBJ2-2
CDR3: CASSFSGGELFF
DNA: TGTGCCAGCAGCTTTAGCGGCGGGGAGCTGTTTTTT

D: TRBD1
size: -
V: TRBV19
J: TRBJ2-1
CDR3: CASSIGQGARNEQFF
DNA: TGTGCCAGTAGTATTGGGCAGGGGGCAAGGAATGAGCAGTTCTTC

D: TRBD1
size: -
V: TRBV6-5
J: TRBJ2-3
CDR3: CASSYGTGSSTDTQYF
DNA: TGTGCCAGCAGTTACGGGACAGGGAGTAGCACAGATACGCAGTATTTT

D: TRBD2
size: -
V: TRBV2
J: TRBJ2-1
CDR3: CASRGTSGSSYNEQFF
DNA: TGTGCCAGCAGGGGGACTAGCGGGAGCTCCTACAATGAGCAGTTCTTC

D: -
size: -
V: TRBV11-2
J: TRBJ1-3
CDR3: CASSLVGGPRSGNTIYF
DNA: TGTGCCAGCAGCTTAGTCGGGGGGCCGAGGTCTGGAAACACCATATATTTT

D: -
size: -
V: TRBV30
J: TRBJ1-3
CDR3: CATKRRDLRNTIYF
DNA: TGTGCCACTAAACGGAGGGACCTACGGAACACCATATATTTT

D: -
size: -
V: TRBV6-5
J: TRBJ2-1
CDR3: CASTTGWGGRYEQFF
DNA: TGTGCCAGCACCACCGGGTGGGGGGGGCGATATGAGCAGTTCTTC

D: -
size: -
V: TRBV5-5
J: TRBJ1-1
CDR3: CASSLVLGSPEAFF
DNA: TGTGCCAGCAGCTTGGTGTTGGGCAGCCCTGAAGCTTTCTTT

D: TRBD1
size: -
V: TRBV18
J: TRBJ2-1
CDR3: CASSLGQGYNEQFF
DNA: TGTGCCAGCTCACTCGGACAGGGCTACAATGAGCAGTTCTTC

D: -
size: -
V: TRBV18
J: TRBJ1-1
CDR3: CASSPGPNTEAFF
DNA: TGTGCCAGCTCACCGGGCCCGAACACTGAAGCTTTCTTT